This TCR beta chain derives from a study of identical twins. General study points: Invariant T cells like MAIT and iNKT could partly confound the zero-insertion analyses.

The CDR3 runs 18 residues. Template switching added a universal primer binding site, and final cDNA carried unique molecular identifiers. MiXCR, run by TCRdb on the 5' RACE reads, gives a single entry per CDR3 protein. The repertoire holds 1.5 million to 2 million distinct CDR3 sequences, with less than 35% as singletons. Comments on this clonotype: Its specificity is unknown. Germline is not matched at one junction end, which may reflect a read error.

Sequenced material: cord blood. The TCR originated in a newborn girl in good health. The chain joins TRBV12-3 or TRBV12-4 to TRBJ2-4, with 7 bases identical to TRBD1. The CDR3 coding sequence is TGTGCCAGCAGTTTTGTCAACAGGGGCCTTCAAGCCAAAAACATTCCGTACTTC. Its translation is CASSFVNRGLQAKNIPYF.